The clone carrying this TCR beta chain was seen more than once but under ten times. The sample originates from a study of blood T cell repertoires in COVID-19. Germline V gives CDR1 LGHDT, CDR2 YNNKEL (reference sequence). The CDR3 runs 16 residues. The V end lost 0 bases, the J end lost 4 bases, and 15 bases lay between the germline ends. The table came from immunoSEQ multiplex PCR; TCRdb's copy has only in-frame clones and leaves some out. The table includes 80,000 to 90,000 clones, about four fifths detected once. This receptor was taken from a woman aged 70 to 79 with acute or convalescent COVID-19. The specimen sequenced was peripheral blood. The chain recombines TRBV3-1 (or the pseudogene TRBV3-2) with TRBJ1-2; the D is unclear. CDR3: CASSQEIGGGGYGYTF. CDR3 DNA sequence: TGTGCCAGCAGCCAAGAAATAGGAGGCGGAGGCTATGGCTACACCTTC.